Below, one T cell receptor (beta chain) is given with its context. The antigen is undetermined. This CDR3 region has 14 residues. V gave up 5 bases and J gave up 6 bases, with 14 bases separating them. Per germline, CDR1 SGHVS and CDR2 FNYEAQ. Sequenced by immunoSEQ multiplex PCR; TCRdb stores in-frame clones only, minus some. The top ten clones hold more than 3% of a sample with around 49,000 clones, approximately 80% of them seen once. The sample originates from a study of PD-1 blockade in mismatch repair-deficient tumors. Study as a whole: All were previously treated, progressing patients with around eleven mismatch repair-deficient cancer types. Study results and caveats: Tumor-resident clones, often undetectable pretreatment in blood, expanded then contracted after pembrolizumab.

This chain links TRBV7-6 with TRBJ2-1; possible D gene TRBD2, 6 bases. The sample was PBMCs, taken before pembrolizumab treatment. This TCR was sampled from an adult with mismatch repair-deficient cancer. This chain's CDR3 is CASSERDSPNEQFF. DNA for the CDR3: TGTGCCAGCAGCGAACGGGACTCCCCCAATGAGCAGTTCTTC.